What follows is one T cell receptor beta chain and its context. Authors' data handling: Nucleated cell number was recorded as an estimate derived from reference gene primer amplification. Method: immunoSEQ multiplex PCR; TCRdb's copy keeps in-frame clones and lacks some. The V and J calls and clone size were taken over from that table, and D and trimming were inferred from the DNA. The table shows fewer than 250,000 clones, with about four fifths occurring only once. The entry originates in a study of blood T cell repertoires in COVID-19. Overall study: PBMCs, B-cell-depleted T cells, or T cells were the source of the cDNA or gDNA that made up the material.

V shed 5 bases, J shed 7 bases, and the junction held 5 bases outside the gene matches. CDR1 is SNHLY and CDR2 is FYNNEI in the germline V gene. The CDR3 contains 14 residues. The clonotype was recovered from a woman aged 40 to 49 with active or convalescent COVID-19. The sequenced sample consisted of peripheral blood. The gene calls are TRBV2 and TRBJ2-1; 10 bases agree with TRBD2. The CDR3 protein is CASSLAGVRNEQFF. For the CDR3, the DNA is TGTGCCAGCAGTCTAGCGGGAGTAAGGAATGAGCAGTTCTTC.